This T cell receptor (beta chain) was sequenced during a study of spatial heterogeneity in lung cancer. Study in general: The count of detected beta-chain sequences consistently exceeded that of alpha-chain sequences. Matched bulk RNA-seq gave a T cell module score that correlated strongly with tumor-region TCR transcript counts. Study results and caveats: The study found that expanded intratumoral alpha and beta TCR counts tracked tumor mutation counts. The study estimated around 7.1% alpha and roughly 13% beta chain coverage of tumor T cells.

A unique molecular identifier was carried by every single TCR cDNA molecule. TCRdb processed the 5' RACE reads anew with MiXCR; each CDR3 protein has one entry. The profile shows about 16,000 distinct CDR3 sequences, 6.8% of them singletons. Time point: sample taken at primary tumor resection. This CDR3 spans 12 amino acids. Trimming took off 6 bases at V and 1 base at J, with 6 bases between the two ends. This clonotype appeared many times. Its antigen remains unidentified. The sequenced sample was lung tumor tissue, obtained at surgery. This chain connects TRBV12-3 or TRBV12-4 to TRBJ2-5; D gene unclear. The clonotype comes from a female donor with early-stage non-small cell lung cancer. CDR3 region: CASSRAQETQYF. CDR3 nucleotide sequence: TGTGCCAGCAGCCGGGCCCAAGAGACCCAGTACTTC.